These T cell receptor beta chains were read from a single sample in a study of T cells expressing NK-cell markers. From the 5' RACE reads, TCRdb lists one entry per CDR3 protein and no DNA. The sample holds about 460,000 distinct CDR3 sequences. Material for sequencing was blood T cells: a sorted CD56 or NKG2C T cell subset, CD4+ or CD8+ T cells, or bulk PBMC T cells (not recorded which). The receptors shown here come from a woman between 45 and 60 years old in good health. Each CDR3 is given with its conserved first and last residue. The order of the fields is V gene, J gene, CDR3 protein.

>TRBV13|TRBJ2-2
CASSLFGAPTGELFF
>TRBV7-9|TRBJ1-1
CASSLIGGYSTEAFF
>TRBV5-1|TRBJ2-2
CASSYDILGELFF
>TRBV5-6|TRBJ1-1
CASSPGGMAEAFF
>TRBV10-1|TRBJ2-3
CASSGSTTGVADTQYF
>TRBV5-1|TRBJ1-2
CASSQGQGFYGYTF
>TRBV2|TRBJ2-7
CASRPGQAYYEQYF
>TRBV7-9|TRBJ1-1
CASSPGRDTEAFF
>TRBV25-1|TRBJ1-1
CASRWEGASTEAFF
>TRBV12-3/TRBV12-4|TRBJ2-1
CASTLRGGYYNEQFF
>TRBV12-3/TRBV12-4|TRBJ1-1
CASRRQVMNTEAFF
>TRBV2|TRBJ2-3
CASSERRSDTQYF
>TRBV3-1|TRBJ2-1
CASSQGTSGRSREQFF
>TRBV7-9|TRBJ2-5
CASSLGKGETQYF
>TRBV29-1|TRBJ1-6
CSVREWVESPLHF
>TRBV24-1|TRBJ2-2
CATSDVYRAAGELFF
>TRBV14|TRBJ2-3
CASSPGLVFTQYF
>TRBV11-2|TRBJ2-1
CASSLDGKGANEQFF
>TRBV27|TRBJ2-4
CASSFEASGERNIQYF
>TRBV20-1|TRBJ1-4
CSGEGRDEKLFF
>TRBV6-5|TRBJ2-2
CASRPTGGNTGELFF
>TRBV27|TRBJ1-5
CASRDLMAPYQPQHF
>TRBV5-6|TRBJ2-1
CASNPLRPINNEQFF
>TRBV4-1|TRBJ2-5
CASSQRFVETQYF
>TRBV7-6|TRBJ2-1
CASSLLNPDRNEQFF
>TRBV5-6|TRBJ2-5
CASSIYKQRLGETQYF
>TRBV6-1|TRBJ2-2
CASREVWGHPNTGELFF
>TRBV12-3/TRBV12-4|TRBJ2-4
CASSLRVIGAKNIQYF
>TRBV27|TRBJ2-1
CASSPRQVSNEQFF
>TRBV12-3/TRBV12-4|TRBJ2-6
CASSQYRGIGANVLTF
>TRBV20-1|TRBJ1-2
CSAGVPRGLDYGYTF
>TRBV19|TRBJ2-1
CASSRGSVLYNEQFF
>TRBV5-1|TRBJ2-5
CASSPWRGNQETQYF
>TRBV9|TRBJ2-1
CASSVALLAREFDNEQFF
>TRBV18|TRBJ1-3
CASSQSARNTIYF
>TRBV5-6|TRBJ2-1
CASGASDRSYNEQFF
>TRBV7-2|TRBJ2-5
CASSRGTARGTQYF
>TRBV14|TRBJ1-2
CASSQGGAQGYTF
>TRBV13|TRBJ2-1
CASSLVSSGTLGDYNEQFF
>TRBV12-3/TRBV12-4|TRBJ2-1
CASKPPGLYLNEQFF
>TRBV3-1|TRBJ2-3
CASSHRPGADTQYF
>TRBV6-5|TRBJ1-2
CASRGSGQGDYGYTF
>TRBV5-4|TRBJ1-1
CASRTRETEAFF
>TRBV5-1|TRBJ2-5
CASSANMAGGETQYF
>TRBV7-3|TRBJ2-1
CASSERLGGYNEQFF
>TRBV30|TRBJ2-7
CAWSAPRGTSGIYEQYF
>TRBV2|TRBJ1-1
CASSGDTSNTEAFF
>TRBV11-3|TRBJ2-7
CASSRESGRAGEQYF
>TRBV19|TRBJ1-2
CASSARQGNYGYTF
>TRBV5-1|TRBJ2-7
CASSFGDILNEQYF
>TRBV18|TRBJ2-5
CASSPTRVSKETQYF
>TRBV24-1|TRBJ2-1
CATSDPQERHNEQFF